There are many counts of the clone carrying this T cell receptor (beta chain). Its cognate antigen is unknown. The data are from a study of response to subunit inactivated influenza vaccine. Study-level results: Few additional T cells are recruited per seasonal influenza vaccination, authors suggested.

Each CDR3 protein is one row after TCRdb ran MiXCR on the RT-PCR reads. The table has 700,000 to 800,000 distinct CDR3 sequences, approximately 18% seen once. CDR3 length: 16 amino acids. V dropped 0 bases and J dropped 1 base, with 8 bases sitting between them. CDR1 and CDR2 (germline): SGHRS, YFSETQ. This sequence originates from a man aged 45-60 years who received an inactivated influenza vaccine. The rearrangement uses TRBV5-1 and TRBJ2-6; D call uncertain. The source was PBMCs from blood, collected about 5 days after vaccination. The CDR3 bases are TGCGCCAGCAGCTTGGCCATGGGTTCTGGGGCCAACGTCCTGACTTTC. Translating gives CASSLAMGSGANVLTF.